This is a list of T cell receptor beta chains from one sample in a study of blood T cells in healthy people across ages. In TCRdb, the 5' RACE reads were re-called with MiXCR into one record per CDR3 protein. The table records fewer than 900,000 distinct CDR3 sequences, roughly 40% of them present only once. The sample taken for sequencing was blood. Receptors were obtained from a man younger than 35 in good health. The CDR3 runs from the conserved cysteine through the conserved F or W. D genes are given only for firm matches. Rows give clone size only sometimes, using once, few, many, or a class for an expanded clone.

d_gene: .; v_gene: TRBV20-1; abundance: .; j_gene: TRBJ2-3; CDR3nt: TGCAGTGCTAGAGAGTCCCTCTGGGCAGATACGCAGTATTTT; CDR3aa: CSARESLWADTQYF
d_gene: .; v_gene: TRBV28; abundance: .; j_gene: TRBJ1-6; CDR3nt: TGTGCCAGCAGTTTTGCCGGGGGCTTCTCCTATAATTCACCCCTCCACTTT; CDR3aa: CASSFAGGFSYNSPLHF
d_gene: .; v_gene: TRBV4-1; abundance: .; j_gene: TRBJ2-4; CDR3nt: TGCGCCAGCAGCCAAGTTCACGGCCTCAAAAACATTCAGTACTTC; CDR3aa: CASSQVHGLKNIQYF
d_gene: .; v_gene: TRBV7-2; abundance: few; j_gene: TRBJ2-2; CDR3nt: TGTGCCAGCAGCTTAGCGACGACCGGGGAGCTGTTTTTT; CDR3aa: CASSLATTGELFF
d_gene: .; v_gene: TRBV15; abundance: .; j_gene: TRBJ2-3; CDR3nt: TGTGCCACCAGCCCAGAGCACTCCGATACGCAGTATTTT; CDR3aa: CATSPEHSDTQYF
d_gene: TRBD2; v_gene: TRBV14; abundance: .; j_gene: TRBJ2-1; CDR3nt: TGTGCCAGCAGCCAAGTGACTAGCGGGGGCTCCTTATACAATGAGCAGTTCTTC; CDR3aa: CASSQVTSGGSLYNEQFF
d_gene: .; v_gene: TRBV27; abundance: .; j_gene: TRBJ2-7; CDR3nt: TGTTACAGACGGAGAGCCTACGAGCAGTACTTC; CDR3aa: CYRRRAYEQYF
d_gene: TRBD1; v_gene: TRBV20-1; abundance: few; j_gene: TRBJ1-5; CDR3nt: TGCAGTGCTAGAGCAGGGGGCGCCGGTCAGCCCCAGCATTTT; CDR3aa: CSARAGGAGQPQHF
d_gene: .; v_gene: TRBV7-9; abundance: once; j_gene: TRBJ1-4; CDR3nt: TGTGCCAGCAGCTTAGGAGAGTCAGCCCGTGAAGAACTGTTTTTT; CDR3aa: CASSLGESAREELFF
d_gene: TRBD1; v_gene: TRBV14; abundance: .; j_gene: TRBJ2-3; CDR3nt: TGTGCCAGCAGCCTTCTAAAGAGGGGGCGGAGCGGAAGCACAGATACGCAGTATTTT; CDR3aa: CASSLLKRGRSGSTDTQYF
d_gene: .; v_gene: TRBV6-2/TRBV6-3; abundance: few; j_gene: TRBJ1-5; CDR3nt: TGTGCCAGCAGTTACGAATGGGGGGCGCGTATTTCTCAGCCCCAGCATTTT; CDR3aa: CASSYEWGARISQPQHF
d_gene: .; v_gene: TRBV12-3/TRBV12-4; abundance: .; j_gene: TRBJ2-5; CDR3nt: TGTGCCGGCAGTTTAAGGGAGGGGGCCCAGTACTTC; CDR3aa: CAGSLREGAQYF
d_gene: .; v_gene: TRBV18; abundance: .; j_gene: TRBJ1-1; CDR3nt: TGTGCCAGCTCACCAATCAGGGCGCAGAATGAAGCTTTCTTT; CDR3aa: CASSPIRAQNEAFF
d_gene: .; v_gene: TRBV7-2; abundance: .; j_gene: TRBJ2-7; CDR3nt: TGTGCCAGCAGCGCCGGACACATCTACGAACAGTACTTC; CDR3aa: CASSAGHIYEQYF
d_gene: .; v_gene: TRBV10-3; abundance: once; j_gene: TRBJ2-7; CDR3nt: TGTGCCACCAGTGAGCAGTCCTACGAGCAGTACTTC; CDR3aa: CATSEQSYEQYF
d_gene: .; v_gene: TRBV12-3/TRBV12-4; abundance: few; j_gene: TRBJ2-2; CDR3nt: TGTGCCAGCAGTTTGAGACAGGGAGGCACCGGGGAGCTGTTTTTT; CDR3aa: CASSLRQGGTGELFF
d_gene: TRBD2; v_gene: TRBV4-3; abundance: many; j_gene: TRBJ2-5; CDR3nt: TGCGCCAGCAGCCAAGATGGGGTCGGAACTAGCGGGGTCATACAAGAGACCCAGTACTTC; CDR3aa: CASSQDGVGTSGVIQETQYF
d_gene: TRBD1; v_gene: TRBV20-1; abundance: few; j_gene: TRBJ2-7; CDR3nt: TGCAGTGCAACCGGGACAGACACCTCCTACGAGCAGTACTTC; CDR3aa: CSATGTDTSYEQYF
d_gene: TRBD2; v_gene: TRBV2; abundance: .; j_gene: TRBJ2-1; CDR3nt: TGTGCCAGTCCCCTCCGACTAGCGGGGATCTACAATGAGCAGTTCTTC; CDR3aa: CASPLRLAGIYNEQFF
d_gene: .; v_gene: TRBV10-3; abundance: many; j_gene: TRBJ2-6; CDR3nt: TGTGCCATCAGTCTCTCACGACCCCGGCTAGGGTCTGCTGGGGCCAACGTCCTGACTTTC; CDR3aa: CAISLSRPRLGSAGANVLTF
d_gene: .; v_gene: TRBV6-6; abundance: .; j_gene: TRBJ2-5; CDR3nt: TGTGCCAGCGGGGGGACCCAAGAGACCCAGTACTTC; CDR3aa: CASGGTQETQYF
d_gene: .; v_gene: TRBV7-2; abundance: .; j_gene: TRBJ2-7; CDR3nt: TGTGCCAGCAACGATAAGACTCCGGCCTACGAGCAGTACTTC; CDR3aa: CASNDKTPAYEQYF
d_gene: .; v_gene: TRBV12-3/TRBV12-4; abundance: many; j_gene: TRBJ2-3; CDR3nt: TGTGCCAGCAGTAAATCTAGCACAGATACGCAGTATTTT; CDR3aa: CASSKSSTDTQYF
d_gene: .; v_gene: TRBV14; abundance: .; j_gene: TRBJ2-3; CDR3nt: TGTGCCAGCAGCCCTCGTATCACGAAGGGGTTCACAGATACGCAGTATTTT; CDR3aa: CASSPRITKGFTDTQYF
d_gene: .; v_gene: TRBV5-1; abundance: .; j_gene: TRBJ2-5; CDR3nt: TGCGCCAGCAGCTTCCCCAATGGGGTGTCCAATGAGCAGTACTTC; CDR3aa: CASSFPNGVSNEQYF
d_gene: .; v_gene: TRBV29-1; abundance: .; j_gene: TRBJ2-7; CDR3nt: TGCAGCGGGGGGCGTACAGCCTACGAGCAGTACTTC; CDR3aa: CSGGRTAYEQYF
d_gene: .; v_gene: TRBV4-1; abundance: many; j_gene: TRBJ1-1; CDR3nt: TGCGCCAGCAGCCAAGCCCGTGGGAACACTGAAGCTTTCTTT; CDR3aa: CASSQARGNTEAFF
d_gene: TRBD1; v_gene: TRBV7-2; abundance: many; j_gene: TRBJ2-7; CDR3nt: TGTGCCAGCAGCTTAGAGGGGGCCCACTACGAGCAGTACTTC; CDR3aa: CASSLEGAHYEQYF
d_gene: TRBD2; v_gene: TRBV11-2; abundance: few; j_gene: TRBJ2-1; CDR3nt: TGTGCCAGCAGCCTTCGAGGAGCGGGGGGTAATGAGCAGTTCTTC; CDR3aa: CASSLRGAGGNEQFF
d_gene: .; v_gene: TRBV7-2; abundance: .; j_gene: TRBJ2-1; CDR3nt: TGTGCCAGCAGCGCGTCCCACTTCTTC; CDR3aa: CASSASHFF
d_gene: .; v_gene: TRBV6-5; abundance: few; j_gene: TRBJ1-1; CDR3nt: TGTGCCAGCAGTTACGGGATGAACACTGAAGCTTTCTTT; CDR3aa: CASSYGMNTEAFF